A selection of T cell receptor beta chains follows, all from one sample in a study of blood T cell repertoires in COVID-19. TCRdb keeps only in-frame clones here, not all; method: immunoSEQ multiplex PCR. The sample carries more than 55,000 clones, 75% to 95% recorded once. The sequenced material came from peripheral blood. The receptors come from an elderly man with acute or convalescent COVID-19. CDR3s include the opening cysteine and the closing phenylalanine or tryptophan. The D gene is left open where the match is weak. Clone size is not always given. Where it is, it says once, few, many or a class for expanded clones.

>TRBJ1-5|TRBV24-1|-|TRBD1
CATAAGQGGQPQHF
TGTGCCACCGCTGCGGGACAGGGCGGCCAGCCCCAGCATTTT
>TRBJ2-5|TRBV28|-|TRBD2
CASSSGGAGLGTQYF
TGTGCCAGCAGTTCGGGGGGGGCCGGCTTGGGGACCCAGTACTTC
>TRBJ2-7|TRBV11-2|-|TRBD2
CASSPSGLADWEQYF
TGTGCCAGCAGCCCATCCGGACTAGCGGATTGGGAGCAGTACTTC
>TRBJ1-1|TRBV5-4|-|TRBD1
CASSLVVGRGYTEAFF
TGTGCCAGCAGCTTGGTAGTCGGCAGGGGGTACACTGAAGCTTTCTTT
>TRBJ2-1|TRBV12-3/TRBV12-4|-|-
CASSRLNEQFF
TGTGCCAGCAGTAGACTTAATGAGCAGTTCTTC
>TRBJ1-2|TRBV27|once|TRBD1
CATARGVNYGYTF
TGTGCCACCGCCAGGGGGGTTAACTATGGCTACACCTTC
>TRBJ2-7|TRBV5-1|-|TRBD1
CASSRGTGDGYEQYF
TGCGCCAGCAGCCGGGGAACAGGGGATGGCTACGAGCAGTACTTC
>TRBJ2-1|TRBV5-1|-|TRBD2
CASSLGLAGVNEQFF
TGCGCCAGCAGCCTCGGTCTAGCGGGGGTCAATGAGCAGTTCTTC
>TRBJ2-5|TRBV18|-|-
CASPPIRDTQETQYF
TGTGCCAGCCCTCCAATCCGGGACACTCAAGAGACCCAGTACTTC
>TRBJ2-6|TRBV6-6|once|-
CASSREGVPGANVLTF
TGTGCCAGCAGTAGAGAAGGGGTACCTGGGGCCAACGTCCTGACTTTC
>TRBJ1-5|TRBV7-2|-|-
CASSLGWEPQHF
TGTGCCAGCAGCTTGGGCTGGGAGCCCCAGCATTTT
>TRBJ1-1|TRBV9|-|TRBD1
CASSPQGQMNTEAFF
TGTGCCAGCAGCCCTCAGGGACAGATGAACACTGAAGCTTTCTTT
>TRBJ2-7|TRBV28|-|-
CAFGGTHVGEQYF
TGTGCCTTTGGGGGGACCCACGTCGGCGAGCAGTACTTC
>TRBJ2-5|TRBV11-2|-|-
CASSSLRVETQYF
TGTGCCAGCAGCTCACTCAGGGTAGAGACCCAGTACTTC
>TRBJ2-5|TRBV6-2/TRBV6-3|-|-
CASSLRDTWEETQYF
TGTGCCAGCAGTCTCCGGGACACCTGGGAGGAGACCCAGTACTTC
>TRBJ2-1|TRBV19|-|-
CASRMRDGNEQFF
TGTGCCAGTAGGATGAGGGATGGCAATGAGCAGTTCTTC
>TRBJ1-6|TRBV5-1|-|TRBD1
CASSLGGDDSPLHF
TGCGCCAGCAGCTTAGGGGGCGATGATTCACCCCTCCACTTT
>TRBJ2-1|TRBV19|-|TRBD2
CASSHGGAYNEQFF
TGTGCCAGTAGTCACGGGGGGGCCTACAATGAGCAGTTCTTC
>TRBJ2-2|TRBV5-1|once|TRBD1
CASRTGMGTGELFF
TGCGCCTCCCGGACAGGGATGGGCACCGGGGAGCTGTTTTTT
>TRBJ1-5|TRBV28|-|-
CASSLAGGWYQPQHF
TGTGCCAGCAGTTTAGCGGGGGGATGGTATCAGCCCCAGCATTTT
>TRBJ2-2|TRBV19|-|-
CASTPGAGELFF
TGTGCCAGTACCCCCGGGGCCGGGGAGCTGTTTTTT
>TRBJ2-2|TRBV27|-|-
CASSLFVFSGELFF
TGTGCCAGCAGTTTATTTGTGTTTTCTGGGGAGCTGTTTTTT
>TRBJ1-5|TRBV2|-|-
CASSEADSNQPQHF
TGTGCCAGCAGTGAGGCGGATAGCAATCAGCCCCAGCATTTT
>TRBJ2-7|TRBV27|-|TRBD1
CASRRQGALYEQYF
TGTGCCAGCAGGCGACAGGGGGCTCTCTATGAGCAGTACTTC
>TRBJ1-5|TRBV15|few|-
CATSRDRLLSNQPQHF
TGTGCCACCAGCAGAGATCGACTCCTTAGCAATCAGCCCCAGCATTTT
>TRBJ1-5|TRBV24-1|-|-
CATSEPGANQPQHF
TGTGCCACCAGTGAGCCAGGGGCCAATCAGCCCCAGCATTTT
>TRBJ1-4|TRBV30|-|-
CAWSRKLTTGYWDEKLFF
TGTGCCTGGAGTAGAAAACTAACGACAGGTTATTGGGATGAAAAACTGTTTTTT
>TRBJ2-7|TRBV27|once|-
CASSLRQAYEQYF
TGTGCCAGCAGTCTTAGACAGGCCTACGAGCAGTACTTC
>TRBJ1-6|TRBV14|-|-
CASSQEAYNSPLHF
TGTGCCAGCAGCCAAGAGGCTTATAATTCACCCCTCCACTTT
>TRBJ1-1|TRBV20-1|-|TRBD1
CSAGMDREAFF
TGCAGTGCTGGTATGGACAGGGAAGCTTTCTTT
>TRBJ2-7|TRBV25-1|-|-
CASRRGGDEQYF
TGTGCCAGCCGAAGGGGCGGCGACGAGCAGTACTTC
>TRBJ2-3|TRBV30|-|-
CAWSLSQGVGTDTQYF
TGTGCCTGGAGCCTCTCACAGGGTGTGGGCACAGATACGCAGTATTTT
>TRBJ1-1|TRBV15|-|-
CATSRDGREEAFF
TGTGCCACCAGCAGAGATGGCAGGGAAGAAGCTTTCTTT
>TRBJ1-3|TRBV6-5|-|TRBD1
CASNRDRVPGNTIYF
TGTGCCAGCAACCGGGACAGGGTTCCTGGAAACACCATATATTTT
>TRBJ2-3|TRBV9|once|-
CASSVLASSTDTQYF
TGTGCCAGCAGCGTACTAGCGTCGAGCACAGATACGCAGTATTTT
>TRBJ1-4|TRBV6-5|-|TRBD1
CASSPRTGNEKLFF
TGTGCCAGCAGTCCGCGGACAGGGAATGAAAAACTGTTTTTT
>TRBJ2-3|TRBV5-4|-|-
CASSLVGGLSTDTQYF
TGTGCCAGCAGCTTGGTCGGGGGACTGAGCACAGATACGCAGTATTTT
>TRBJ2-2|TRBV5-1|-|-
CASSEATGAGELFF
TGCGCCAGCAGCGAGGCCACGGGGGCCGGGGAGCTGTTTTTT
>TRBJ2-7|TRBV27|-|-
CASSQSGGASYEQYF
TGTGCCAGCAGCCAGTCGGGCGGGGCTTCCTACGAGCAGTACTTC
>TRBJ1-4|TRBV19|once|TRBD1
CASSYQGATNEKLFF
TGTGCCAGTAGTTACCAGGGGGCGACTAATGAAAAACTGTTTTTT
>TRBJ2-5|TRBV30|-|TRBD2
CAWSGLAAQETQYF
TGTGCCTGGAGTGGGCTAGCGGCCCAAGAGACCCAGTACTTC
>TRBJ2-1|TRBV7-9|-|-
CASSQDSSYNEQFF
TGTGCCAGCAGCCAGGACAGCTCCTACAATGAGCAGTTCTTC
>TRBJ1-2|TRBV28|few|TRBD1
CASSPGQFYGYTF
TGTGCCAGCAGTCCGGGACAGTTCTATGGCTACACCTTC
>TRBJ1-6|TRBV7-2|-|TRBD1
CASSATGGPGEPLHF
TGTGCCAGCAGCGCGACAGGGGGCCCTGGCGAGCCCCTCCACTTT
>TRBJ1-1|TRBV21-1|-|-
CASSLANTEAFF
TGTGCCAGCAGCTTGGCGAACACTGAAGCTTTCTTT
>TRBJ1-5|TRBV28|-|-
CASSFTGGRSQPQHF
TGTGCCAGCAGTTTTACCGGGGGACGGAGTCAGCCCCAGCATTTT
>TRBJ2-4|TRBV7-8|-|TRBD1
CASSLSGQGNIQYF
TGTGCCAGCAGCTTATCGGGACAGGGAAACATTCAGTACTTC
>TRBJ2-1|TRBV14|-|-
CASSQELDYYSYNEQFF
TGTGCCAGCAGCCAAGAGTTGGATTACTACTCCTACAATGAGCAGTTCTTC
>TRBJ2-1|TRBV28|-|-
CASSSNGPPRDEQFF
TGTGCCAGCAGTTCTAACGGCCCGCCGAGGGATGAGCAGTTCTTC
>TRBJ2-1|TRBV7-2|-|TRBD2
CASSLAGGNYNEQFF
TGTGCCAGCAGCTTAGCGGGGGGGAACTACAATGAGCAGTTCTTC
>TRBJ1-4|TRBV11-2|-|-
CASSLRAEKLFF
TGTGCCAGCAGCCTGAGAGCTGAAAAACTGTTTTTT
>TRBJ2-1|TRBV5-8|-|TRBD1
CASSREDRAYNEQFF
TGTGCCAGCAGCCGAGAGGACAGGGCGTACAATGAGCAGTTCTTC
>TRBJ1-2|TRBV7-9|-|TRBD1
CASSTQGASYGYTF
TGTGCCAGCAGCACCCAGGGGGCAAGCTATGGCTACACCTTC
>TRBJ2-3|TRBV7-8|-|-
CASRGDSVGTDTQYF
TGTGCCAGCAGAGGTGACAGCGTTGGAACAGATACGCAGTATTTT